This TCR beta chain came from a study of T cell repertoires in cytomegalovirus infection. The V gene lost 0 bases and the J gene lost 9 bases, with 15 bases spanning the gap. CDR3 length: 15 amino acids. Per the germline V gene, CDR1 is LNHNV and CDR2 is YYDKDF (reference sequence). As for this clonotype: Its target is not known.

One entry per CDR3 protein, called by TCRdb with MiXCR from the reads. The table lists 640,000 or so distinct CDR3 sequences, about 33% of them singletons. This TCR was recovered from a human donor in good health (CMV status not recorded). Some clones in this sample may be carry-over from other donors' samples. The genes are TRBV15 and TRBJ2-1; the D is unclear. The sample here was cultured PBMCs, taken from culture after CMV antigen stimulation. The CDR3 loop is CATSRDLMSEGEQFF. DNA of the CDR3: TGTGCCACCAGCAGAGATCTTATGAGCGAAGGTGAGCAGTTCTTC.